These 25 T cell receptor beta chains originate from one sample sequenced in a study of blood T cell repertoires in COVID-19. Measured with immunoSEQ multiplex PCR; TCRdb has only the in-frame clones, and not every one. Among around 190,000 clones listed, 70% to 90% were seen once. Material for sequencing was peripheral blood. All receptors come from a man younger than 45 with acute or convalescent COVID-19.

V gene TRBV5-5 combines with J gene TRBJ1-2; the match to TRBD1 covers 7 bases. CDR3 length: 13 residues. Germline CDR1 and CDR2: SGHKS and YYEKEE (reference sequence). Losses at the gene ends were 4 bases for V and 4 bases for J; bases not matched to a gene: 4. The chain's CDR3 is CASSAAGGYGYTF. In DNA, the CDR3 is TGTGCCAGCAGCGCGGCAGGGGGCTATGGCTACACCTTC.

The V and J genes are TRBV5-4 and TRBJ2-7; 11 positions agree with TRBD1. Per germline, CDR1 SGHNT and CDR2 YYREEE (reference sequence). The CDR3 is made up of 14 amino acids. J lost 5 bases, V lost 7 bases, and 8 bases had no gene match. The CDR3 protein is CASGPWTGGNEQYF. The DNA for the CDR3 is TGTGCCAGCGGCCCCTGGACAGGGGGCAACGAGCAGTACTTC. Together with reference TRBV5-4 and TRBJ2-7, the CDR3 gives the full variable domain: ETGVTQSPTHLIKTRGQQVTLRCSSQSGHNTVSWYQQALGQGPQFIFQYYREEENGRGNFPPRFSGLQFPNYSSELNVNALELDDSALYLCASGPWTGGNEQYFGPGTRLTVT.

V usage is TRBV6-5 and J usage is TRBJ2-2; the D is unclear. This CDR3 is built from 13 residues. The V gene's germline CDR1 is MNHEY and CDR2 SVGAGI. Trimming removed 0 bases from V and 6 bases from J, with 5 bases in between. The CDR3 sequence is CASSYSSAGELFF. As DNA, the CDR3 is TGTGCCAGCAGTTACTCGAGTGCCGGGGAGCTGTTTTTT.

The chain uses TRBV6-5 and TRBJ1-1; D is unresolved. The CDR3 spans 14 residues. Germline loops: CDR1 MNHEY, CDR2 SVGAGI. Trimming stripped 6 bases from V and 2 bases from J, with 13 bases between. For the CDR3, the DNA is TGTGCCAGCAGAGACTTTTCTATAAACACTGAAGCTTTCTTT. Protein: CASRDFSINTEAFF.

This rearrangement joins TRBV28 to TRBJ2-2; TRBD1 matches at 8 bases. There are 19 residues in the CDR3. Unmatched junction bases numbered 11, after V lost 1 base and J lost 1 base. Germline CDR1 is MDHEN and CDR2 is SYDVKM. CDR3 DNA: TGTGCCAGCAGTTTATTTGGAGTCCTCGGACAGGGGAACACCGGGGAGCTGTTTTTT. Its protein is CASSLFGVLGQGNTGELFF.

The chain uses TRBV30 and TRBJ2-7, with D possibly matching TRBD2 (6 bases). CDR3 length equals 11 residues. Trimming shortened V by 2 bases and J by 7 bases, and 9 bases separated the two germline ends. Germline-derived CDR1 and CDR2 are GTSNPN and SVGIG (reference sequence). DNA for the CDR3: TGTGCCTGGAGTATGGGGAGGGAGCAGTACTTC. Its protein product is CAWSMGREQYF.

The chain employs TRBV15 and TRBJ2-5, with D perhaps TRBD2 (6 bases). Germline V gene sequence: CDR1 LNHNV, CDR2 YYDKDF (reference sequence). The CDR3 loop spans 13 amino acids. Trimming pared 5 bases from V and 1 base from J, leaving 8 bases between. CDR3 residues: CATSVAVQETQYF. As DNA, the CDR3 is TGTGCCACCAGCGTAGCGGTCCAAGAGACCCAGTACTTC.

The chain is built from TRBV28 and TRBJ1-3, with TRBD1 matching 10 bases. The J segment lost 4 bases and the V segment lost 6 bases, leaving 0 bases of the junction unmatched. CDR3 length equals 13 residues. From germline, CDR1 is MDHEN and CDR2 SYDVKM. The CDR3 region is CASRGQGGNTIYF. The DNA for the CDR3 is TGTGCCAGCAGGGGACAGGGGGGAAACACCATATATTTT.

The rearrangement joins TRBV25-1 to TRBJ2-2, with TRBD1 identical over 11 bases. V gave up 8 bases and J gave up 5 bases; unmatched junction bases: 1. Germline-derived CDR1 and CDR2 are MGHDK and SYGVNS. The CDR3 runs 13 residues. CDR3: CASRDRGTGELFF. CDR3 DNA sequence: TGTGCCAGCCGGGACAGGGGGACCGGGGAGCTGTTTTTT.

The rearrangement links TRBV5-1 to TRBJ1-1; 8 positions match TRBD1. The CDR3 runs 17 residues. Germline V gene lookup returns CDR1 SGHRS and CDR2 YFSETQ. V gave up 3 bases and J gave up 1 base; unmatched junction bases: 11. CDR3 bases: TGCGCCAGCAGCTCCGGGACAGGAATAAATTCGAACACTGAAGCTTTCTTT. Translation: CASSSGTGINSNTEAFF.

V is TRBV5-8 and J is TRBJ1-5; weak D call: TRBD1 (5 bases). Trimming took 0 bases from V and 2 from J, leaving 12 bases between them. This CDR3 contains 16 residues. The germline V gene encodes CDR1 SGHTS and CDR2 YDEGEE. The CDR3 loop reads CASSLAMGGGNQPQHF. The CDR3 nucleotides read TGTGCCAGCAGCTTGGCCATGGGGGGGGGCAATCAGCCCCAGCATTTT.

This clone was picked up one time. CDR3 DNA: TGTGCCTGGACTCGAATATTACAGGGGGCCGGCGGCTACACCTTC. Translation: CAWTRILQGAGGYTF. The chain couples TRBV30 to TRBJ1-2, with 9 nucleotides matching TRBD1. The trim removed 4 bases at V and 8 bases at J, leaving 14 bases unmatched. The length of the CDR3 is 15 residues. Germline values: CDR1 GTSNPN, CDR2 SVGIG (reference sequence).

This clone has just one count. The V gene is TRBV6-5, the J gene TRBJ1-2, with 8 positions matching TRBD1. Germline values: CDR1 MNHEY, CDR2 SVGAGI. CDR3 length: 15 amino acids. The J segment lost 4 bases and the V segment lost 4 bases, leaving 8 bases of the junction unmatched. The CDR3 nucleotides are TGTGCCAGCAGTTTAAATCCCAGGGGGCCCTATGGCTACACCTTC. Amino acid sequence: CASSLNPRGPYGYTF.

The chain uses TRBV28 and TRBJ1-6, with D perhaps matching TRBD1 (6 bases). The CDR3 has 16 residues. The V and J ends lost 3 bases and 2 bases respectively, with 11 bases between them. Germline loops: CDR1 MDHEN, CDR2 SYDVKM. For the CDR3, the DNA is TGTGCCAGCAGTTTGGGGGGGGCCCCCTATAATTCACCCCTCCACTTT. This translates into CASSLGGAPYNSPLHF.

The V and J genes are TRBV10-3 and TRBJ1-4, with 9 bases fitting TRBD1. The V segment lost 2 bases and the J segment 1 base; nucleotides outside the gene matches: 14. This CDR3 has 20 residues. Germline V gives CDR1 ENHRY, CDR2 SYGVKD. CDR3 protein: CAISEPLGTGRYRTNEKLFF. The CDR3 DNA sequence: TGTGCCATCAGTGAGCCCCTGGGGACAGGGCGGTATAGAACTAATGAAAAACTGTTTTTT.

The J gene is TRBJ2-3, the V gene TRBV29-1, with unresolved D. Trimming pared 0 bases from V and 0 bases from J, leaving 7 bases between. The CDR3 is 14 residues long. The germline gives CDR1 SQVTM, CDR2 ANQGSEA. CDR3 coding DNA: TGCAGCGTTGAAGATAATCTGAGCACAGATACGCAGTATTTT. As protein: CSVEDNLSTDTQYF.

This chain uses TRBV7-9 with TRBJ2-7, with TRBD2 as a possible D gene (6 bases). Per the germline V gene, CDR1 is SEHNR and CDR2 is FQNEAQ (reference sequence). V was pared by 4 bases and J by 0 bases, with 13 bases between. This CDR3 is built from 15 residues. The chain's CDR3 is CASSYSGGVSYEQYF. The CDR3 DNA follows: TGTGCCAGCAGCTATAGCGGCGGGGTCTCCTACGAGCAGTACTTC. The whole variable domain, remainder taken from reference TRBV7-9 and TRBJ2-7, is DTGVSQNPRHKITKRGQNVTFRCDPISEHNRLYWYRQTLGQGPEFLTYFQNEAQLEKSRLLSDRFSAERPKGSFSTLEIQRTEQGDSAMYLCASSYSGGVSYEQYFGPGTRLTVT.

The chain employs TRBV27 and TRBJ2-3; 9 bases map to TRBD1. Germline CDR1 MNHEY, CDR2 SMNVEV (reference sequence). The CDR3 has 12 amino acids. V was pared by 5 bases and J by 12 bases, with 6 bases of the junction left unmatched. The CDR3, as DNA: TGTGCCAGCAGTCAAACAGGGGGCCACCAGTATTTT. Translation gives CASSQTGGHQYF.

The genes are TRBV30 and TRBJ1-5; 7 bases match TRBD1. Germline trimming cut 0 bases from V and 7 bases from J; bases unmatched to any gene: 3. Germline CDR1 is GTSNPN and CDR2 is SVGIG (reference sequence). CDR3 length: 13 amino acids. The CDR3 spells CAWSVEGAQPQHF. The DNA of the CDR3 is TGTGCCTGGAGTGTAGAGGGGGCCCAGCCCCAGCATTTT.

The chain links TRBV6-1 to TRBJ2-3, with 10 bases aligning to TRBD2. CDR1 and CDR2 (germline): MNHNS, SASEGT. The CDR3 length is 14 residues. V dropped 4 bases and J dropped 5; count of bases not matched to a gene: 3. CDR3 DNA sequence: TGTGCCAGCAGTGTAGCGGGAGGAAGAGATACGCAGTATTTT. This codes for CASSVAGGRDTQYF.

The chain uses TRBV30 and TRBJ1-4; the D gene is possibly TRBD1 (5 bases). The CDR3 is made up of 12 amino acids. V lost 3 bases and J 6 bases, leaving 8 bases between the germline ends. Germline V lookup: CDR1 GTSNPN, CDR2 SVGIG (reference sequence). DNA of the CDR3: TGTGCCTGGAGGGGGGGGGATGAAAAACTGTTTTTT. This encodes CAWRGGDEKLFF.

CDR3 in amino acids: CASSRSGQGPYEQYF. The CDR3 bases are TGTGCCAGCAGCCGTTCCGGGCAGGGCCCTTACGAGCAGTACTTC. V usage is TRBV11-2 and J usage is TRBJ2-7; D possibly corresponds to TRBD1 (5 bases). CDR3 length: 15 amino acids. The germline CDR1 and CDR2 sequences are SGHAT and FQNNGV. Between the trimmed V and J ends, which lost 5 bases and 4 bases, there was a span of 18 bases.

The rearrangement joins TRBV11-2 to TRBJ1-1; possibly TRBD1 for D (6 bases). The CDR3 length is 15 residues. The V gene lost 3 bases and the J gene lost 3 bases, with 14 bases spanning the gap. In germline, CDR1 is SGHAT, CDR2 FQNNGV. CDR3 loop: CASSFRGFRDTEAFF. Here the CDR3 DNA reads TGTGCCAGCAGCTTTAGGGGGTTCAGGGACACTGAAGCTTTCTTT.

The count of this clone is one. The genes are TRBV9 and TRBJ2-2, with TRBD1 matching 10 bases. The CDR3 has 14 residues. Germline CDR1 is SGDLS and CDR2 is YYNGEE. J lost 7 bases, V lost 7 bases, and 7 bases had no gene match. The CDR3 sequence: CASRDRGFGGELFF. The CDR3 bases are TGTGCCAGCCGGGACAGGGGATTCGGCGGGGAGCTGTTTTTT.

J is TRBJ2-1 and V is TRBV15; D is perhaps TRBD1 (6 bases). V was trimmed by 1 base and J by 5 bases, leaving 9 bases between them. This CDR3 is built from 14 residues. Germline CDR1 reads LNHNV; CDR2 reads YYDKDF (reference sequence). The CDR3 coding sequence is TGTGCCACCAGCAGAGTCGGGACACACAATGAGCAGTTCTTC. Translated, it gives CATSRVGTHNEQFF.